Listed below are T cell receptor beta chains from one sample, sequenced in a study of Tregs in tolerant kidney transplant recipients. The method was immunoSEQ multiplex PCR; TCRdb's version includes in-frame clones alone and lacks a portion of them. The sample contains tens of thousands of clones, 95% to 98% of which appear only once. Material: CD4+ T cells from blood, obtained before the transplant. The receptors stem from a human donor who received a combined kidney and bone marrow transplant. The CDR3 runs from the conserved cysteine through the conserved F or W. A D gene is named only where the DNA matches it firmly.

J gene,V gene,D gene,CDR3 protein,CDR3 DNA
TRBJ2-3,TRBV11-3,TRBD2,CASRREGTDTQYF,TGTGCCAGCCGGCGGGAGGGCACAGATACGCAGTATTTT
TRBJ2-1,TRBV18,-,CASSPRGMGDEQFF,TGTGCCAGCTCACCCCGCGGGATGGGCGATGAGCAGTTCTTC
TRBJ1-1,TRBV15,-,CATSRAPTGRYEAFF,TGTGCCACCAGCAGAGCCCCGACAGGCCGCTATGAAGCTTTCTTT
TRBJ1-2,TRBV19,TRBD1,CASSLSRDSPLYGYTF,TGTGCCAGTAGTCTTTCCCGGGACAGCCCCCTCTATGGCTACACCTTC
TRBJ2-6,TRBV19,-,CASMGGDTPSGANVLTF,TGTGCCAGTATGGGGGGAGACACCCCCTCTGGGGCCAACGTCCTGACTTTC
TRBJ1-5,TRBV27,TRBD1,CASSPGLDRGRGNQPQHF,TGTGCCAGCAGTCCCGGGCTGGACAGGGGGCGAGGCAATCAGCCCCAGCATTTT
TRBJ1-1,TRBV6-5,-,CASSRGLENTEAFF,TGTGCCAGCAGTCGAGGGTTAGAGAACACTGAAGCTTTCTTT
TRBJ2-4,TRBV4-3,TRBD1,CASSPRDSRNIQYF,TGCGCCAGCAGCCCCCGGGACAGTAGGAACATTCAGTACTTC
TRBJ2-1,TRBV6-4,TRBD2,CASKLSGGADYNEQFF,TGTGCCAGCAAACTAAGCGGGGGGGCAGACTACAATGAGCAGTTCTTC
TRBJ1-5,TRBV6-1,-,CASILSRAAPQPQHF,TGTGCCAGCATACTTTCCCGAGCGGCCCCCCAGCCCCAGCATTTT
TRBJ2-3,TRBV9,TRBD1,CASSVGGQGGTDTQYF,TGTGCCAGCAGCGTAGGTGGACAGGGAGGCACAGATACGCAGTATTTT
TRBJ2-1,TRBV7-7,TRBD2,CASSLGGLAGHYNEQFF,TGTGCCAGCAGCTTAGGGGGACTAGCGGGCCACTACAATGAGCAGTTCTTC
TRBJ1-2,TRBV7-2,-,CASSLGGQASAYGYTF,TGTGCCAGCAGCCTAGGGGGACAAGCTTCTGCCTATGGCTACACCTTC
TRBJ1-3,TRBV11-2,-,CASSSTGSSGNTIYF,TGTGCCAGCAGCTCTACAGGGTCCTCTGGAAACACCATATATTTT
TRBJ1-5,TRBV10-3,-,CAISEGSAPQHF,TGTGCCATCAGTGAGGGGAGTGCGCCCCAGCATTTT
TRBJ2-7,TRBV5-1,TRBD2,CASSLTSGGTYEQYF,TGCGCCAGCAGCTTAACGAGCGGGGGTACCTACGAGCAGTACTTC